This TCR beta chain is drawn from a study of blood T cell repertoires in COVID-19 (dated by TCRdb to the early 2020s). About the full investigation: The collaborator samples originated in the United States, Italy and Spain and spanned the acute and convalescent phases of COVID-19. The prospective study material was composed of cDNA or gDNA derived from T cells, B-cell-depleted T cells, or PBMCs. The dataset comprised deeply sampled blood TCRbeta repertoires from subjects exposed to, actively infected with, or recovered from COVID-19. The repertoires were made available in a free public database intended to serve as a resource for research on the immune response to SARS-CoV-2. Samples were obtained from the ongoing ImmuneRACE study (first 160 participants) and from 1,254 subjects provided by 6 global collaborators. Sample metadata almost always included a de-identified subject ID, COVID-19 status, age in years and sex. Where available, HLA class I and class II types were obtained from metadata supplied by the sample provider rather than from assay-based typing. Here is what the overall study found, with its caveats: The quantity of clinical and demographic metadata differed by source and by participant and was supplied without curation.

Each collaborating institution followed its own protocols to collect whole blood in K2EDTA tubes. For TCRbeta analysis, collaborators shipped samples as frozen whole blood, isolated PBMCs, or DNA extracted from either of those sample types. In regard to this clone: It has no known antigen specificity. There are no base qualities to consult, and no much larger clone falls within one base.

TCRbeta CDR3 regions were amplified from genomic DNA using the immunoSEQ Assay, a bias-controlled multiplex PCR. Per the source publication's procedure: The number of nucleated cells in each sample was estimated by amplification of reference gene primers within the assay. Sequence reads were collapsed and filtered to measure the absolute abundance of every unique TCRbeta CDR3 rearrangement. For each sample, productive Simpson clonality was calculated as the square root of Simpson's diversity index over productive rearrangements. Drawn from immuneACCESS, this table holds only the in-frame rearrangements with V and J called that TCRdb kept. Clones are partly lost; checked studies trace under half to an unresolved V gene and leave the rest unexplained. V and J calls and clone size are as listed in that table; D and trimming were resolved from the DNA. The sample has roughly 50,000 clones on record, 77% of them singletons. The leading ten clones occupy about 20% of the sample.

There are 10 amino acids in the CDR3, from cysteine to phenylalanine inclusive. This entry keeps only the CDR3 DNA: 30 bases, framed from base 1. The germline ends are 7 bases apart after V is trimmed by 6 bases and J by 6 bases. CDR1 and CDR2 were assigned from the germline V gene (reference sequence) as DFQATT and SNEGSKA. The sequence was collected from a human donor with active or convalescent COVID-19. The donor label of this sample is uncertain. The receptor chain draws on TRBV20-1 and TRBJ2-3; the D gene identity is not certain. The sample consisted of peripheral blood. The CDR3 in this case is CSAFQDTQYF. Here is the DNA: TGCAGTGCCTTCCAGGATACGCAGTATTTT.